This record looks at one T cell receptor (beta chain) sequence and its context. Its antigen is currently unknown. These data originate in a study of vaccination and CD4 T cells after COVID-19. Study-wide context: Subjects got two shots of BNT162b2 or mRNA-1273 vaccine.

Study-wide points: Spike mono-reactivity applied to 304 of 307 vaccine-specific clones detected in convalescent patients. The study examined relatively few convalescent patients and included no early post-infection timepoints.

The treatment here: roughly ten-day PBMC culture with coronavirus spike peptide pools or control peptides (ViraFEST assay). These CD4+ T cells came from roughly 9-day cultures by negative selection. The assay that was used to sequence DNA from cultured CD4+ T cells was the Oncomine TCR Beta short-read assay. TCRdb independently ran MiXCR on the PCR reads; one entry per CDR3 protein. The table records just under 20,000 distinct CDR3 sequences, around 40% of them present only once. The V end lost 3 bases, the J end lost 2 bases, and 9 bases lay between the germline ends. This CDR3 is built from 14 residues.

The chain uses TRBV12-3 or TRBV12-4 and TRBJ2-3, with D hard to call. The TCR originated in a human donor who received a COVID-19 vaccine. Sequencing used CD4+ T cells from blood, cultured in vitro, obtained before SARS-CoV-2 vaccination. In nucleotides, the CDR3 is TGTGCCAGCAGTTTGCAGCGACCCACAGATACGCAGTATTTT. Its translation: CASSLQRPTDTQYF.